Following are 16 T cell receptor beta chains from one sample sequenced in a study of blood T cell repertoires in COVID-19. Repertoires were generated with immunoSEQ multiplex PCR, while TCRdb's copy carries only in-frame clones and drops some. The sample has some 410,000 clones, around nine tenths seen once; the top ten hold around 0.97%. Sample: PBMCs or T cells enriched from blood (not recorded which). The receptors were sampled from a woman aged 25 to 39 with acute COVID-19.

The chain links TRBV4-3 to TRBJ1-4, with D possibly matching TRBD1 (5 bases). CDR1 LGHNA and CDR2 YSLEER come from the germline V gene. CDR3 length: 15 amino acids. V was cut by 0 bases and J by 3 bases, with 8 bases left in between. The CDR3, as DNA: TGCGCCAGCAGCCAAGAGGGGCTGCCTAATGAAAAACTGTTTTTT. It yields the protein CASSQEGLPNEKLFF.

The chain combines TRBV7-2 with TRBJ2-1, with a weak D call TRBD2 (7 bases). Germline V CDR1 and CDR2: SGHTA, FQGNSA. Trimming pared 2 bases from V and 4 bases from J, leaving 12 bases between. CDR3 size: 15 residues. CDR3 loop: CASSLLGGAYNEQFF. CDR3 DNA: TGTGCCAGCAGCTTACTGGGGGGGGCTTACAATGAGCAGTTCTTC. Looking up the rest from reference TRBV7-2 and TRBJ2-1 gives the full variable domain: GAGVSQSPSNKVTEKGKDVELRCDPISGHTALYWYRQSLGQGLEFLIYFQGNSAPDKSGLPSDRFSAERTGGSVSTLTIQRTQQEDSAVYLCASSLLGGAYNEQFFGPGTRLTVL.

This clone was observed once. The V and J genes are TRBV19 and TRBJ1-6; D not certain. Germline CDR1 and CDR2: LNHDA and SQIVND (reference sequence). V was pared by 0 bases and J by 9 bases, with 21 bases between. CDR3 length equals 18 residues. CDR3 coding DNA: TGTGCCAGTAGTATAGATCGTTTCCGGCGCGGACTTGGTTCACCCCTCCACTTT. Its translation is CASSIDRFRRGLGSPLHF.

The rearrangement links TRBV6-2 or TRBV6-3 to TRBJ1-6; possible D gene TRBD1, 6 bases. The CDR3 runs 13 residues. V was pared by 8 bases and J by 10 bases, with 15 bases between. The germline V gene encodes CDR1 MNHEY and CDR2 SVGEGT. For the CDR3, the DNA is TGTGCCAGCTGCCGGGGGGGCACATCACCCCTCCACTTT. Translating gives CASCRGGTSPLHF.

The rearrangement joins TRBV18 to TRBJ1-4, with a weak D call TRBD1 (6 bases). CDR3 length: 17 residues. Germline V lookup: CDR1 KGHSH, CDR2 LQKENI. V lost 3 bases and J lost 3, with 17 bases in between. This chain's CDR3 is CASSPDTGIIANEKLFF. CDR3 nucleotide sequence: TGTGCCAGCTCACCCGACACAGGGATAATTGCTAATGAAAAACTGTTTTTT.

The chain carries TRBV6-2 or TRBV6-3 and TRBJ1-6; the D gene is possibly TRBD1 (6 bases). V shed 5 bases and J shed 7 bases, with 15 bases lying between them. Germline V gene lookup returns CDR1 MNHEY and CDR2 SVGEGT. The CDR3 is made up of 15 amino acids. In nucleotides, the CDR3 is TGTGCCAGCAGTCCACAGGGAATGGGGAATTCACCCCTCCACTTT. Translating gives CASSPQGMGNSPLHF.

The CDR3 region has the DNA TGTGCCAGCAGTGCCCCGGGACTACACTATGGCTACACCTTC. Translated, it gives CASSAPGLHYGYTF. The J gene is TRBJ1-2, the V gene TRBV25-1, with D tentatively TRBD1 (5 bases). The CDR3 has 14 residues. Looked up from germline, CDR1 is MGHDK and CDR2 is SYGVNS. The V end was cut by 4 bases, the J end by 3 bases, with 12 bases between.

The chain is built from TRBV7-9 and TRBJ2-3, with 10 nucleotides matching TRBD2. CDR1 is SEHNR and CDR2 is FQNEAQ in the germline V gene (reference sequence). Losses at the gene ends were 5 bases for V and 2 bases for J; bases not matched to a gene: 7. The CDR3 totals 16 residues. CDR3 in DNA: TGTGCCAGCAGCGAAAGTAGCGGGGGGTACACAGATACGCAGTATTTT. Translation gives CASSESSGGYTDTQYF.

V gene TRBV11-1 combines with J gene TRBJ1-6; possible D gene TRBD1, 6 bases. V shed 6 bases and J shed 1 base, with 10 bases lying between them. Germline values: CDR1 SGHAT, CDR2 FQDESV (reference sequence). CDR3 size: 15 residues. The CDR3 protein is CASRDGQSYNSPLHF. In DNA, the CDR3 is TGTGCCAGCAGGGACGGACAGTCCTATAATTCACCCCTCCACTTT.

CDR3 in amino acids: CASSSPNGAYTPEAFF. In DNA, the CDR3 is TGTGCCAGTAGTTCTCCAAATGGGGCCTACACTCCTGAAGCTTTCTTT. The gene calls are TRBV19 and TRBJ1-1, with a possible D match to TRBD1 (5 bases). The CDR3 covers 16 residues. Between the trimmed V and J ends, which lost 5 bases and 6 bases, there was a span of 22 bases. In germline, CDR1 is LNHDA, CDR2 SQIVND (reference sequence).

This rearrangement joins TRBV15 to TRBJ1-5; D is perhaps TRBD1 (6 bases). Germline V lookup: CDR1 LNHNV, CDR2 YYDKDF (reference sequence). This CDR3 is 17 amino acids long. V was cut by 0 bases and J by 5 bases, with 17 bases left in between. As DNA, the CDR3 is TGTGCCACCAGCAGAGAAGGCACAGGGCGAGAGGATCAGCCCCAGCATTTT. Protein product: CATSREGTGREDQPQHF. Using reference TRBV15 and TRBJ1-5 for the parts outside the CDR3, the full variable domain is DAMVIQNPRYQVTQFGKPVTLSCSQTLNHNVMYWYQQKSSQAPKLLFHYYDKDFNNEADTPDNFQSRRPNTSFCFLDIRSPGLGDTAMYLCATSREGTGREDQPQHFGDGTRLSIL.

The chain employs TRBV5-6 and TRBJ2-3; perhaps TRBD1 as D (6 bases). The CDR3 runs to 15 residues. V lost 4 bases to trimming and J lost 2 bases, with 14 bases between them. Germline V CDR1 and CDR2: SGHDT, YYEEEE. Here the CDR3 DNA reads TGTGCCAGCAGCAAAAAGACAGGACTCACAGATACGCAGTATTTT. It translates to CASSKKTGLTDTQYF. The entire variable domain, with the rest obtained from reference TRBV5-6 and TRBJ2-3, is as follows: DAGVTQSPTHLIKTRGQQVTLRCSPKSGHDTVSWYQQALGQGPQFIFQYYEEEERQRGNFPDRFSGHQFPNYSSELNVNALLLGDSALYLCASSKKTGLTDTQYFGPGTRLTVL.

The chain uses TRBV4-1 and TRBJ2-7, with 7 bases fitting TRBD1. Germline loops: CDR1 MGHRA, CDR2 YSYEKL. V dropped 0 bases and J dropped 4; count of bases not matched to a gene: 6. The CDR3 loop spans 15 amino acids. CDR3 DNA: TGCGCCAGCAGCCAAGAGATTGCCAGGGGGTACGAGCAGTACTTC. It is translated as CASSQEIARGYEQYF.

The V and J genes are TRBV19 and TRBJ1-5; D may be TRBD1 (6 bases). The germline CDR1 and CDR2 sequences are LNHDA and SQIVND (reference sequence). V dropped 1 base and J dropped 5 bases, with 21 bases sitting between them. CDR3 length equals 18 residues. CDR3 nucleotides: TGTGCCAGTAGTATAGGTCGGGCAGGCAGGGGAGAAGATCAGCCCCAGCATTTT. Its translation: CASSIGRAGRGEDQPQHF.

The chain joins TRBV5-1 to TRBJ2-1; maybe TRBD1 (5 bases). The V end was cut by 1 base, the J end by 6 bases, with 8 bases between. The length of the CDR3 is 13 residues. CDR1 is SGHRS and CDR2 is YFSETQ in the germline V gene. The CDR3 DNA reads TGCGCCAGCAGCTTGCAGGGTAGCAATGAGCAGTTCTTC. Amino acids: CASSLQGSNEQFF. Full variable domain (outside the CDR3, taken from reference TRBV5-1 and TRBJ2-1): KAGVTQTPRYLIKTRGQQVTLSCSPISGHRSVSWYQQTPGQGLQFLFEYFSETQRNKGNFPGRFSGRQFSNSRSEMNVSTLELGDSALYLCASSLQGSNEQFFGPGTRLTVL.

CDR3: CASSSSHHRVGETQYF. The CDR3 coding sequence is TGTGCCAGTAGTAGCTCCCATCACAGGGTTGGGGAGACCCAGTACTTC. The gene calls are TRBV19 and TRBJ2-5; a weak D match, TRBD1 (6 bases). The V gene lost 4 bases and the J gene lost 5 bases, with 20 bases spanning the gap. CDR1 is LNHDA, CDR2 SQIVND, per germline (reference sequence). The CDR3 runs 16 residues.